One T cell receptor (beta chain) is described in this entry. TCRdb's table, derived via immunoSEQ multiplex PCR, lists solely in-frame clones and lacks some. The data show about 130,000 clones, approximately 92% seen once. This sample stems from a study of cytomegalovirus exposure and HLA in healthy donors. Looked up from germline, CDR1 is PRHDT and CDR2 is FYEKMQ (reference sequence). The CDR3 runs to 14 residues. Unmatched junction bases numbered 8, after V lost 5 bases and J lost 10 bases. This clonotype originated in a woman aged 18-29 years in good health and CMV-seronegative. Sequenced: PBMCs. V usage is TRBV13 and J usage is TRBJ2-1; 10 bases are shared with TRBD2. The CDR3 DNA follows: TGTGCCAGCAGCCCCAGACTAGCGGGCGGGGAGCAGTTCTTC. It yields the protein CASSPRLAGGEQFF.